The 12 T cell receptor beta chains below come from one sample, sequenced in a study of control samples from healthy donors and cancer patients. Assay used: immunoSEQ multiplex PCR; TCRdb lists only in-frame clones, some missing. The table has approximately 150,000 clones, roughly 94% seen once. The source material was blood. These receptors were obtained from a man aged 35 to 55 in good health.

The rearrangement links TRBV7-3 to TRBJ2-6; D possibly corresponds to TRBD1 (5 bases). The V gene lost 3 bases and the J gene lost 0 bases, with 9 bases spanning the gap. CDR3 length: 16 residues. Per the germline V gene, CDR1 is SGHTA and CDR2 is FQGTGA. CDR3: CASSLQGTSGANVLTF. In nucleotides, the CDR3 is TGTGCCAGCAGCTTGCAGGGAACCTCTGGGGCCAACGTCCTGACTTTC.

This chain joins TRBV16 and TRBJ1-5; D is undetermined. Trimming removed 10 bases at V and 4 bases at J, with 20 bases between. CDR1 KGHSY and CDR2 FQNENV come from the germline V gene. This CDR3 has 15 residues. Written as DNA, the CDR3 is TGTGCCACCACTGATGGGGTATTAGCAAATCAGCCCCAGCATTTT. It is translated as CATTDGVLANQPQHF.

V and J are TRBV4-1 and TRBJ1-6; D gene ambiguous. V was shortened by 0 bases and J by 9 bases, with 6 bases between the two germline ends. The CDR3 extends over 13 amino acids. Germline assignment: CDR1 MGHRA and CDR2 YSYEKL. The CDR3 spells CASSQDAGSPLHF. CDR3 in DNA: TGCGCCAGCAGCCAAGACGCCGGTTCACCCCTCCACTTT.

This clone has a single count. This chain connects TRBV7-9 to TRBJ2-1; 9 nucleotides line up with TRBD1. This CDR3 has 14 residues. Germline loops: CDR1 SEHNR, CDR2 FQNEAQ (reference sequence). Trimming removed 7 bases from V and 5 bases from J; junction bases left unmatched: 6. CDR3 residues: CASIRDRADNEQFF. CDR3 sequence (DNA): TGTGCCAGCATCCGGGACAGGGCCGACAATGAGCAGTTCTTC.

This clone was observed a single time. The V call is TRBV20-1, the J call TRBJ2-7; 8 bases agree with TRBD1. With 6 bases clipped from V and 7 bases from J, the junction kept 5 bases outside the gene matches. Looked up from germline, CDR1 is DFQATT and CDR2 is SNEGSKA (reference sequence). This CDR3 has 11 residues. The CDR3 region has the DNA TGCAGTGCCACGACAGGGGTTGAGCAGTACTTC. This encodes CSATTGVEQYF.

The V call is TRBV2, the J call TRBJ2-2, with D perhaps matching TRBD1 (6 bases). CDR1 and CDR2 (germline): SNHLY, FYNNEI. V was clipped by 7 bases and J by 4 bases, with 13 bases between them. The CDR3 is 14 residues long. The CDR3 nucleotides read TGTGCCAGCACCCGGACAGAACCCACCGGGGAGCTGTTTTTT. It encodes CASTRTEPTGELFF.

The chain joins TRBV27 to TRBJ1-5; tentatively, D is TRBD1 (6 bases). Looked up from germline, CDR1 is MNHEY and CDR2 is SMNVEV (reference sequence). Trimming removed 6 bases at V and 2 bases at J, with 17 bases between. This CDR3 is 16 amino acids long. CDR3 sequence reads: CASSPGDLGRNQPQHF. The CDR3 DNA reads as TGTGCCAGCAGCCCAGGGGATCTGGGACGCAATCAGCCCCAGCATTTT.

This clone is a singleton in its sample. The CDR3 protein is CASSYRTGNNTQYF. For the CDR3, the DNA is TGTGCCAGCAGTTACCGGACAGGGAACAATACGCAGTATTTT. This chain uses TRBV6-2 or TRBV6-3 with TRBJ2-3; 8 bases are a match to TRBD1. V lost 2 bases to trimming and J lost 7 bases; unmatched junction nucleotides: 5. Germline V gives CDR1 MNHEY, CDR2 SVGEGT. This CDR3 comprises 14 residues.

In DNA, the CDR3 is TGTGCCATCAGTGAGTCGAAGACAGGGAACGAGCAGTACTTC. It specifies CAISESKTGNEQYF. The rearrangement links TRBV10-3 to TRBJ2-7; 7 bases match TRBD1. This CDR3 has 14 residues. CDR1 and CDR2 from the germline V gene are ENHRY and SYGVKD. V shed 0 bases, J shed 5 bases, and the junction held 4 bases outside the gene matches.

The genes are TRBV7-2 and TRBJ2-5; TRBD2 is a possible D gene (5 bases). The germline V gene has CDR1 SGHTA and CDR2 FQGNSA. V gave up 3 bases and J gave up 5 bases, with 13 bases separating them. The CDR3 loop spans 14 amino acids. This chain's CDR3 is CASSFRGRGETQYF. Here the CDR3 DNA reads TGTGCCAGCAGCTTTAGAGGGAGAGGTGAGACCCAGTACTTC. The whole variable domain, filled in from reference TRBV7-2 and TRBJ2-5, reads GAGVSQSPSNKVTEKGKDVELRCDPISGHTALYWYRQSLGQGLEFLIYFQGNSAPDKSGLPSDRFSAERTGGSVSTLTIQRTQQEDSAVYLCASSFRGRGETQYFGPGTRLLVL.

The V call is TRBV24-1, the J call TRBJ2-1, with 7 bases that match TRBD2. The CDR3 loop spans 17 amino acids. The V gene's germline CDR1 is KGHDR and CDR2 SFDVKD. V shed 5 bases, J shed 5 bases, and the junction held 14 bases outside the gene matches. CDR3 amino acids: CATSAVVSGLGDNEQFF. In DNA, the CDR3 is TGTGCCACCAGTGCCGTAGTTAGCGGACTAGGAGACAATGAGCAGTTCTTC.

The chain is built from TRBV5-4 and TRBJ2-2; 7 positions agree with TRBD1. CDR1 and CDR2 (germline): SGHNT, YYREEE (reference sequence). V lost 2 bases, J lost 6 bases, and 7 bases stayed unmatched. The CDR3 is made up of 15 amino acids. The CDR3 region has the DNA TGTGCCAGCAGCTTAAGGGGGCGCAGTGCCGGGGAGCTGTTTTTT. Translation gives CASSLRGRSAGELFF.